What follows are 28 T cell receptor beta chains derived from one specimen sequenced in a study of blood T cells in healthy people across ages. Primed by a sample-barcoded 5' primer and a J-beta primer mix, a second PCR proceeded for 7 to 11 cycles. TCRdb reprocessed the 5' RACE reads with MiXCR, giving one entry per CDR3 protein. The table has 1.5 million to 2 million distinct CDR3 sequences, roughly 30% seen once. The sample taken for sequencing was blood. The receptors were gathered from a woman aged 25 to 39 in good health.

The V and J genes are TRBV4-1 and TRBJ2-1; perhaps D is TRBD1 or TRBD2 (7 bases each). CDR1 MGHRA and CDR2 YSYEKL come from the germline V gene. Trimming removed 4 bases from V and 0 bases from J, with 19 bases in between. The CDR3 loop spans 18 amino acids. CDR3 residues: CASSPMGAGDSSYNEQFF. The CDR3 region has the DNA TGCGCCAGCAGCCCGATGGGGGCGGGGGACAGCTCCTACAATGAGCAGTTCTTC.

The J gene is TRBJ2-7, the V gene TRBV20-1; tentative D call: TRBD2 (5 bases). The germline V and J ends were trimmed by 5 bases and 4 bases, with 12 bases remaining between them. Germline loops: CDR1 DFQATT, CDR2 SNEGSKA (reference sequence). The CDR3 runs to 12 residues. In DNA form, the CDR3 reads TGCAGTGCTCCACGGATAGCGTACGAGCAGTACGTC. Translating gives CSAPRIAYEQYV.

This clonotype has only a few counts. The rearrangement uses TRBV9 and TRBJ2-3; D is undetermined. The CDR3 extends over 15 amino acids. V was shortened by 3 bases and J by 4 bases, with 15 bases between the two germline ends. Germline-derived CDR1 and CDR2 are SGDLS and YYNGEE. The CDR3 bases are TGTGCCAGCAGCGCCCACACGGATGTCGCAGATACGCAGTATTTT. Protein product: CASSAHTDVADTQYF.

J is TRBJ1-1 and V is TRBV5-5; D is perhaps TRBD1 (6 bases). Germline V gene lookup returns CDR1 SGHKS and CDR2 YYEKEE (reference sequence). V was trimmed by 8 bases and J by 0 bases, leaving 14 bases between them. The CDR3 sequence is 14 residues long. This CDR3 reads CASTQGTMNTEAFF. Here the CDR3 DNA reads TGTGCCAGTACACAGGGAACGATGAACACTGAAGCTTTCTTT.

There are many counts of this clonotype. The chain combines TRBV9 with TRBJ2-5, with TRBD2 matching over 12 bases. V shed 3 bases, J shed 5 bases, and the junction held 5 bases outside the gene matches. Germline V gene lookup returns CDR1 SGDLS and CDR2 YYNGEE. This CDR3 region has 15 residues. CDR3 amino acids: CASSATSGSMETQYF. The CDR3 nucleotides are TGTGCCAGCAGCGCGACTAGCGGGAGTATGGAGACCCAGTACTTC.

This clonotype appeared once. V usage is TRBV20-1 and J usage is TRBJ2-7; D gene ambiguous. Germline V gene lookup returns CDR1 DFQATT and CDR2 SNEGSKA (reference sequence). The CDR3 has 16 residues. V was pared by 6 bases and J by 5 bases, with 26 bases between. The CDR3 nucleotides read TGCAGTGCCTCAGCCGTAGCTCACAAAGGGAACAACGAGCAGTACTTC. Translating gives CSASAVAHKGNNEQYF.

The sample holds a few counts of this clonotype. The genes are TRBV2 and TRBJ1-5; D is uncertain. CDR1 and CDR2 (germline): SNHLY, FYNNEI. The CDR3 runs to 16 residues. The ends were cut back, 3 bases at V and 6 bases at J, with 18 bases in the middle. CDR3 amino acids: CASSDYPLTATQPQHF. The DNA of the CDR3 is TGTGCCAGCAGTGATTACCCCCTAACGGCGACTCAGCCCCAGCATTTT.

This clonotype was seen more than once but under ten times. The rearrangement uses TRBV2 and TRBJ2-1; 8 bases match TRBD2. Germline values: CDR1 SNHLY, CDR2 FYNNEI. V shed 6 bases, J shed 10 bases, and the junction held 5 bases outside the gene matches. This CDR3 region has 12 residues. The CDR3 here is CASRRASGEQFF. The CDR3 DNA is TGTGCCAGCAGGAGGGCTAGCGGGGAGCAGTTCTTC.

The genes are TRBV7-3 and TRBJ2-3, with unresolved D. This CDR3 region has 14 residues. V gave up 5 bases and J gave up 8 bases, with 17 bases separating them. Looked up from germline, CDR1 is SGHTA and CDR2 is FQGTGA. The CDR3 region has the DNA TGTGCCAGCAGCCCCGGTCAGCTGGGTGGTACGCAGTATTTT. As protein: CASSPGQLGGTQYF.

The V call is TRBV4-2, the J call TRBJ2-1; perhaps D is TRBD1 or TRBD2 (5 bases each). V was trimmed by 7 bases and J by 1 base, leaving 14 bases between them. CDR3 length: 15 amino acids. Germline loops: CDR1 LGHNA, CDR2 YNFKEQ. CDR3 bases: TGTGCCAGCACCTCCGGGACCTTATCCTACAATGAGCAGTTCTTC. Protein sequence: CASTSGTLSYNEQFF.

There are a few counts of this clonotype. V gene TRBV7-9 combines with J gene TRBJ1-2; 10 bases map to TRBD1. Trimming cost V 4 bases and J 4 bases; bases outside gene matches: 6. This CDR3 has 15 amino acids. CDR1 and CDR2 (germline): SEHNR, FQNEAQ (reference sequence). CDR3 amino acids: CASSSPTGGGYGYTF. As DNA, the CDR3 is TGTGCCAGCAGCTCCCCGACAGGGGGCGGCTATGGCTACACCTTC.

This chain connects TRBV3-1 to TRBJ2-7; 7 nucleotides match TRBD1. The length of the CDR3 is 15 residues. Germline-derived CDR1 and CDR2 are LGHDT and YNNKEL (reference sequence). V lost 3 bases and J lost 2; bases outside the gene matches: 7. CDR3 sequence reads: CASSHTTGPTYEQYF. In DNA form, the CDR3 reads TGTGCCAGCAGCCATACGACAGGGCCGACCTACGAGCAGTACTTC.

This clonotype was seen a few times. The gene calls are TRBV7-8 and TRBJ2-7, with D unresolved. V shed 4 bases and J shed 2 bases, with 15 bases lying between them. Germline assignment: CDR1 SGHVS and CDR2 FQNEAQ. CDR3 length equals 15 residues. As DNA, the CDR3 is TGTGCCAGCAGCTCCCCGGGCCCACCGGCCTACGAGCAGTACTTC. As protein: CASSSPGPPAYEQYF.

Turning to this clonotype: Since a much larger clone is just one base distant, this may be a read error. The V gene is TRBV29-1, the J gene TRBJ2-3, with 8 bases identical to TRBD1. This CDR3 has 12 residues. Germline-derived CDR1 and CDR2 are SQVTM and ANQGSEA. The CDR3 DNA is TGCAGCGTGGACCAGGGGGCAGATACGGAGTATTTT. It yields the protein CSVDQGADTEYF.

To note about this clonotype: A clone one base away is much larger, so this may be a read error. The DNA of the CDR3 is TGTGCCAGCAGTATCTCTAGCGTCGAGCAGTACTTC. Protein product: CASSISSVEQYF. This chain connects TRBV12-3 or TRBV12-4 to TRBJ2-5, with D perhaps TRBD2 (6 bases). With the DNA end fitting TRBJ2-7 better, the J assignment may be wrong. CDR3 size: 12 residues.

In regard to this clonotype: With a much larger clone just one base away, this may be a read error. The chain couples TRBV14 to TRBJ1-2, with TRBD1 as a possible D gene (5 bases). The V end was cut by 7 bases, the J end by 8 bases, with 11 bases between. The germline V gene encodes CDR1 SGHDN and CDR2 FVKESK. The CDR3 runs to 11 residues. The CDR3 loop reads CASNRRDGYTF. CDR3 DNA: TGTGCCAGCAACCGAAGGGACGGCTACACCTTC.

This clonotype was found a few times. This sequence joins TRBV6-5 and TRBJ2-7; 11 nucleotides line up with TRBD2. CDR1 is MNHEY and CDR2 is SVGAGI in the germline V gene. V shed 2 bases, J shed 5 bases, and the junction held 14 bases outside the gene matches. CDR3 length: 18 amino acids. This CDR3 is CASSYPAWLAGGSDEQYF. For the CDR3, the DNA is TGTGCCAGCAGTTACCCTGCTTGGCTAGCGGGGGGATCCGACGAGCAGTACTTC.

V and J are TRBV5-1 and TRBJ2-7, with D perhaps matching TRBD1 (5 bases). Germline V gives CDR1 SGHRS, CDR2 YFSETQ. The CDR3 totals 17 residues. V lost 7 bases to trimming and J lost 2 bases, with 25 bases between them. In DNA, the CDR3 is TGCGCCAGCCAGGACAAGTCTTATACTTTGGGGCCCTACGAGCAGTACTTC. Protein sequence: CASQDKSYTLGPYEQYF.

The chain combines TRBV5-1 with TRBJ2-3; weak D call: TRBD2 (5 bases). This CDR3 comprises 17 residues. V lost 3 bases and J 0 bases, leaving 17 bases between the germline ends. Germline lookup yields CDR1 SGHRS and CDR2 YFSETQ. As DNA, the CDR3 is TGCGCCAGCAGCTGGCCGGAGCGGCGCGTGAGCACAGATACGCAGTATTTT. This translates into CASSWPERRVSTDTQYF.

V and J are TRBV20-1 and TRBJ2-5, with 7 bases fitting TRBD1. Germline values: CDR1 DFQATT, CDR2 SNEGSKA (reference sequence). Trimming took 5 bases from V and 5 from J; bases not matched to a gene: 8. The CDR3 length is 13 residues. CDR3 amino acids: CSARQGEYETQYF. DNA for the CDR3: TGCAGTGCTCGACAGGGTGAATACGAGACCCAGTACTTC.

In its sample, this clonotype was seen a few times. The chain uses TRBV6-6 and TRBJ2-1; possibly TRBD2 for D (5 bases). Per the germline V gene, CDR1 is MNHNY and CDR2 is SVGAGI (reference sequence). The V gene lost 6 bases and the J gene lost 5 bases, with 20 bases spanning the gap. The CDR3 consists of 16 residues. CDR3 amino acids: CASSLPTSDLNNEQFF. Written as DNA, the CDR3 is TGTGCCAGCAGCCTCCCTACTAGTGATCTGAACAATGAGCAGTTCTTC.

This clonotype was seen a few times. CDR3 region: CASRSAGGLADTQYF. CDR3 in DNA: TGTGCCAGCCGTAGCGCGGGGGGCCTAGCTGATACGCAGTATTTT. The chain joins TRBV7-6 to TRBJ2-3; 8 positions agree with TRBD2. CDR1 is SGHVS and CDR2 is FNYEAQ in the germline V gene. The ends lost 8 bases at V and 6 bases at J; junction bases unmatched: 13. The CDR3 totals 15 residues.

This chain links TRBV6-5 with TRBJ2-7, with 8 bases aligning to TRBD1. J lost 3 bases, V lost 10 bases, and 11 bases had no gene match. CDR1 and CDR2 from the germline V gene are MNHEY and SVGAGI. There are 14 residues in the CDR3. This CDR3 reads CATPRQGILYEQYF. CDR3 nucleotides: TGTGCCACCCCCAGACAGGGGATACTCTACGAGCAGTACTTC.

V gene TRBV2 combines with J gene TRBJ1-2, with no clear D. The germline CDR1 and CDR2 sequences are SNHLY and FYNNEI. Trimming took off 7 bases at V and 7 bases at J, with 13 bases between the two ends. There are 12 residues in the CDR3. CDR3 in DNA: TGTGCCAGCACCCCAGTGTTTGGTGGCTACACCTTC. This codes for CASTPVFGGYTF. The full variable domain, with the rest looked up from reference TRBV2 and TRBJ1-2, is EPEVTQTPSHQVTQMGQEVILRCVPISNHLYFYWYRQILGQKVEFLVSFYNNEISEKSEIFDDQFSVERPDGSNFTLKIRSTKLEDSAMYFCASTPVFGGYTFGSGTRLTVV.

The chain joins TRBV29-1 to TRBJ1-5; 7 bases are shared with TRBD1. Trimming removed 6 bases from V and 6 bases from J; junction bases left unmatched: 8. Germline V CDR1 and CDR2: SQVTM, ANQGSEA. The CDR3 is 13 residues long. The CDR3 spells CSVRTGDGQPQHF. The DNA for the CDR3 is TGCAGCGTACGCACAGGGGATGGTCAGCCCCAGCATTTT.

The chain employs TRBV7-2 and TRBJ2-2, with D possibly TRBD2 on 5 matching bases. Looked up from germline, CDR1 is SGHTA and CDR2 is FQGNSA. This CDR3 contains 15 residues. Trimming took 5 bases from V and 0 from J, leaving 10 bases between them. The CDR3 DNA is TGTGCCAGCAGCGCCCGACTAACGAACACCGGGGAGCTGTTTTTT. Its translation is CASSARLTNTGELFF.

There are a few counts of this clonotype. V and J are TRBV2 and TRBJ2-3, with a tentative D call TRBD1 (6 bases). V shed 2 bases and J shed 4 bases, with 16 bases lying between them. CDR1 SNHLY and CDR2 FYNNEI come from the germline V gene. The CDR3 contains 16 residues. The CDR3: CASSELGGASADTQYF. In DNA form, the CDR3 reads TGTGCCAGCAGTGAATTAGGGGGAGCAAGCGCAGATACGCAGTATTTT.

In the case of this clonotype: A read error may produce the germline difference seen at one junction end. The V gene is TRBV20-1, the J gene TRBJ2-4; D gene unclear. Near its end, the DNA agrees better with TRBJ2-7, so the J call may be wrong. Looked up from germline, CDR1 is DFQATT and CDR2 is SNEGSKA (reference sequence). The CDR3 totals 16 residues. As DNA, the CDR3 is TGCAGTGTTAGAGACGGAAGCGACCGGGTTTTGGGCGAGCAGTACTTC. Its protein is CSVRDGSDRVLGEQYF.